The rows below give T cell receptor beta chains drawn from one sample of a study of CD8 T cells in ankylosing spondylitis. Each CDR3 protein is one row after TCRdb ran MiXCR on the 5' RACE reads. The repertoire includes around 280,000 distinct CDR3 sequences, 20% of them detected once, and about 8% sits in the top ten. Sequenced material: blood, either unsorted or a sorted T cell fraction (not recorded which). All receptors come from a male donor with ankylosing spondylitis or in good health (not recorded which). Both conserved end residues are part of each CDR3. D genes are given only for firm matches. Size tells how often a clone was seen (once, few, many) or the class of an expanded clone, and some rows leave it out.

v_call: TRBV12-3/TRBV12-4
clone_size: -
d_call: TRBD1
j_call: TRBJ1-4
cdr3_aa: CANSLGTEEKLFF
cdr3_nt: TGTGCCAACAGTTTGGGGACAGAAGAAAAACTGTTTTTT

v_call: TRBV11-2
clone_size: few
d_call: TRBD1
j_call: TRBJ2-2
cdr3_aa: CASSLGQYTGELFF
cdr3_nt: TGTGCCAGCAGCTTGGGACAGTACACCGGGGAGCTGTTTTTT

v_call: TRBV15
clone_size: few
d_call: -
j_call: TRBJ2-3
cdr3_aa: CATSGPGITDTQYF
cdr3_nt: TGTGCCACCAGCGGACCAGGGATCACAGATACGCAGTATTTT

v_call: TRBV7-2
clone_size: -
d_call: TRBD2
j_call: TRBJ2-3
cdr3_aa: CASSDGLVADTQYF
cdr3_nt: TGTGCCAGCAGCGATGGACTAGTTGCCGATACGCAGTATTTT

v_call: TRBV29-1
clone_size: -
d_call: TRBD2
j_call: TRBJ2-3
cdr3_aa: CSVESRLAGRTDTQYF
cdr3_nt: TGCAGCGTTGAGTCAAGACTAGCGGGGCGCACAGATACGCAGTATTTT

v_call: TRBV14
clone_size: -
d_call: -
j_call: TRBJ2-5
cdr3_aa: CASSQLTSQETQYF
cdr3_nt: TGTGCCAGCAGCCAATTGACTAGCCAAGAGACCCAGTACTTC

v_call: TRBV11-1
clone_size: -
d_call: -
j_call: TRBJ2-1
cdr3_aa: CASSLDAHARFANNEQFF
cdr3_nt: TGTGCCAGCAGCTTAGATGCGCACGCTAGGTTCGCCAACAATGAGCAGTTCTTC

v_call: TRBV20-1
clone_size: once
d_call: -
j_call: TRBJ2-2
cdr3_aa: CSARDPPGAGELFF
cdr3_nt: TGCAGTGCTAGAGATCCGCCCGGGGCCGGGGAGCTGTTTTTT

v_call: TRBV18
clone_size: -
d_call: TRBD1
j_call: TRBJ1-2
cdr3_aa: CASSPPDRNYGYTF
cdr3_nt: TGTGCCAGCTCACCCCCGGACAGGAACTATGGCTACACCTTC

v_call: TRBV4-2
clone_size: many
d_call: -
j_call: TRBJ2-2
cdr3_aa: CASSQPTGNTGELFF
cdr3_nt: TGTGCCAGCAGCCAGCCGACAGGGAACACCGGGGAGCTGTTTTTT

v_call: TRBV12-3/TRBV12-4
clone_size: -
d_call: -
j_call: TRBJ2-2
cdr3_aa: CASRAEVITGELFF
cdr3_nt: TGTGCCAGCAGAGCCGAGGTTATTACCGGGGAGCTGTTTTTT

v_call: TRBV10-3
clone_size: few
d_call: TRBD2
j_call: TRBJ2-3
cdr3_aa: CATGGSGTDTQYF
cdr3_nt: TGTGCCACCGGGGGGAGCGGCACAGATACGCAGTATTTT

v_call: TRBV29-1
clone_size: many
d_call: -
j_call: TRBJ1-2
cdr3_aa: CSVGGGPNYGYTF
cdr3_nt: TGCAGCGTTGGGGGGGGACCTAACTATGGCTACACCTTC

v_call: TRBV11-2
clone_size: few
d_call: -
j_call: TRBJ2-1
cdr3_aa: CASSLITVSYNEQFF
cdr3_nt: TGTGCCAGCAGCTTAATTACAGTTTCCTACAATGAGCAGTTCTTC

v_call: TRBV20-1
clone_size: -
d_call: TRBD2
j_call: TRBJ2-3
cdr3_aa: CSARDRERGEADTQYF
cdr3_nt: TGCAGTGCTAGAGATCGGGAGCGGGGGGAAGCAGATACGCAGTATTTT

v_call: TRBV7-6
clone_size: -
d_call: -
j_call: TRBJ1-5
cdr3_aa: CASSLKTGPLSNDQPQHF
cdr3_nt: TGTGCCAGCAGCTTAAAGACCGGGCCTCTATCGAACGATCAGCCCCAGCATTTT

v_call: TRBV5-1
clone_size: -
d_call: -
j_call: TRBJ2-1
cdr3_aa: CASGLGAVSSYNEQFF
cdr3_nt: TGCGCCAGCGGCTTGGGAGCGGTTAGCTCCTACAATGAGCAGTTCTTC

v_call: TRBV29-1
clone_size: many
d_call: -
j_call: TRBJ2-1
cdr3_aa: CSVVRQYNEQFF
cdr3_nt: TGCAGCGTTGTTCGGCAGTACAATGAGCAGTTCTTC

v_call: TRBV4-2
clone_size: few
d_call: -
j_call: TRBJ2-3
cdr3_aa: CASSQLLAADTQYF
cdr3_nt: TGTGCCAGCAGCCAACTATTAGCGGCAGATACGCAGTATTTT

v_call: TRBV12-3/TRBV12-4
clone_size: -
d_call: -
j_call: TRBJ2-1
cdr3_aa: CASRRSGSYNEQFF
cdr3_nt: TGTGCCAGCAGACGGAGCGGATCCTACAATGAGCAGTTCTTC

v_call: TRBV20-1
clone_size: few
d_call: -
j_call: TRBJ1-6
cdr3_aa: CSASGQVNSPLHF
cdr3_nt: TGCAGTGCTAGCGGGCAGGTTAATTCACCCCTCCACTTT

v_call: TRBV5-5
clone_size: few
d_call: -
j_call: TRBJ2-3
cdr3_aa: CASSHGESPTDTQYF
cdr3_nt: TGTGCCAGCAGCCATGGGGAATCCCCCACAGATACGCAGTATTTT

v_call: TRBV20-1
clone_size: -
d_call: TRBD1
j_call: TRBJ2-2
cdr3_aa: CSAPKGAANTGELFF
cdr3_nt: TGCAGTGCCCCGAAGGGGGCAGCGAACACCGGGGAGCTGTTTTTT

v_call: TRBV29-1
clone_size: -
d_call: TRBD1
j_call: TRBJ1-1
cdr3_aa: CSVEEQGRTEAFF
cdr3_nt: TGCAGCGTTGAAGAACAGGGGCGGACTGAAGCCTTCTTT

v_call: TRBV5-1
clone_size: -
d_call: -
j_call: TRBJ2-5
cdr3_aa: CASTSQTRETQYF
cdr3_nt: TGCGCCAGCACCTCTCAAACCCGGGAGACCCAGTACTTC

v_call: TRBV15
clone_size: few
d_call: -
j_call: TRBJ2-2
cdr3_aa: CATSRDRNPNTGELFF
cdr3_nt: TGTGCCACCAGCAGAGACAGAAACCCGAACACCGGGGAGCTGTTTTTT

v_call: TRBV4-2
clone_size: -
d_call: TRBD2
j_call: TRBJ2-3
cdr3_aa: CASSQGTLAGGFTDTQYF
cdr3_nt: TGTGCCAGCAGCCAGGGTACACTAGCGGGGGGGTTTACAGATACGCAGTATTTT

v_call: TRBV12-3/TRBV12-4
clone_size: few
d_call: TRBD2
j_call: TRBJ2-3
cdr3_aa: CASSVLAGGSTDTQYF
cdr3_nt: TGTGCCAGCAGTGTACTAGCGGGGGGGAGCACAGATACGCAGTATTTT

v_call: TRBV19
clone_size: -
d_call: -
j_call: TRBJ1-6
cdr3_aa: CASSITAYNSPLHF
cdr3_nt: TGTGCCAGTAGTATTACGGCCTATAATTCACCCCTCCACTTT

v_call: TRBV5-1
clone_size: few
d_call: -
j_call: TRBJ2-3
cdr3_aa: CASSFGGTSASTDTQYF
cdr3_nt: TGCGCCAGCAGCTTCGGCGGGACTTCCGCTAGCACAGATACGCAGTATTTT

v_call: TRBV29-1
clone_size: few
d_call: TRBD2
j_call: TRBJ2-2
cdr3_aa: CSVGAGAGPGELFF
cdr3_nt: TGCAGCGTTGGTGCGGGAGCTGGCCCCGGGGAGCTGTTTTTT

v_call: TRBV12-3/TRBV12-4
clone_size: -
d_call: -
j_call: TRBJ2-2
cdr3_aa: CASSLNAGVNTGELFF
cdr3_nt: TGTGCCAGCAGTTTAAATGCAGGCGTGAACACCGGGGAGCTGTTTTTT

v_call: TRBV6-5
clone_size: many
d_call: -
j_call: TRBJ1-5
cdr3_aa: CASSYSGSGNQPQHF
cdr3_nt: TGTGCCAGCAGTTATAGCGGCAGTGGCAATCAGCCCCAGCATTTT

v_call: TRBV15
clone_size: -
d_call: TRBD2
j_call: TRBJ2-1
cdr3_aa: CATSSAGLAGYNEQFF
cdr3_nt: TGTGCCACCAGCAGTGCTGGACTAGCGGGCTACAATGAGCAGTTCTTC

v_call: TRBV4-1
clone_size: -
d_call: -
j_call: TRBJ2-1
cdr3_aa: CASSPRSVGRGEQFF
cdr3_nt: TGCGCCAGCAGCCCGAGGTCGGTTGGTCGGGGTGAGCAGTTCTTC

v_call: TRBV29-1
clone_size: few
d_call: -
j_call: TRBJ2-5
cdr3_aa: CSVEVPRGSTRWETQYF
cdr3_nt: TGCAGCGTTGAAGTCCCCCGGGGCTCTACTCGGTGGGAGACCCAGTACTTC

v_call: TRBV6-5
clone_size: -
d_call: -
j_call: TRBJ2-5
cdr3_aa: CASSYSTNQETQYF
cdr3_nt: TGTGCCAGCAGTTACTCGACTAACCAAGAGACCCAGTACTTC

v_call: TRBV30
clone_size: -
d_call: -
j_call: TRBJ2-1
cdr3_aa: CAGWSRTYNEQFF
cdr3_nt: TGTGCCGGATGGTCGCGGACCTACAATGAGCAGTTCTTC

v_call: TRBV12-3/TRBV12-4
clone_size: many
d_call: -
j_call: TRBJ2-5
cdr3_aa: CASSLTETQYF
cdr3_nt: TGTGCCAGCAGTTTAACTGAGACCCAGTACTTC

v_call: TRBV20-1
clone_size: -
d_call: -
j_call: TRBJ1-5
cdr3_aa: CSARDLDSNQPQHF
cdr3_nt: TGCAGTGCTAGAGATTTGGACAGCAATCAGCCCCAGCATTTT

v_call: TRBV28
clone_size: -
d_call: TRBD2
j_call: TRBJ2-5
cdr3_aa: CASATGTSGSGETQYF
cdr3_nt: TGTGCCAGCGCCACCGGGACTAGCGGGAGTGGGGAGACCCAGTACTTC

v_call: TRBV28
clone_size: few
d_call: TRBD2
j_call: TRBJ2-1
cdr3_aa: CASSPHRSGGGNEQFF
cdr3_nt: TGTGCCAGCAGTCCCCATAGGAGCGGGGGGGGCAATGAGCAGTTCTTC